This TCR beta chain was observed in a study of cytomegalovirus exposure and HLA in healthy donors. The PCR was carried out with 60 Vbeta primers and 13 Jbeta primers. Assay: immunoSEQ multiplex PCR; the TCRdb copy retains only in-frame clones and omits some. The table records 150,000 to 200,000 clones, roughly 79% of them present only once. Study findings and constraints: Differences between HLA loci emerged in a later analysis of TCR association rates, with DRB1 most and HLA-C fewest. Versus the approximately 720-donor mean, an Asian-associated ancestry cluster reportedly showed fewer N-insertions in a later analysis.

This clone has just a few counts. Its antigen remains unknown. This receptor was taken from a woman aged 18-29 years in good health and CMV-seropositive. Sequenced: PBMCs.

The CDR3 region is CAWARQGLQPQHF. The CDR3 DNA follows: TGTGCCTGGGCGAGACAGGGACTTCAGCCCCAGCATTTT. The chain has TRBV30 and TRBJ1-5; 7 positions match TRBD1. This CDR3 contains 13 residues. V lost 5 bases and J lost 6; bases outside the gene matches: 7. Germline CDR1 and CDR2: GTSNPN and SVGIG (reference sequence).